This T cell receptor (beta chain) is from a study of blood T cells in healthy people across ages. Findings and caveats of the study: Unsorted PBMC material precluded a definitive naive versus antigen-experienced comparison.

As regards this clonotype: Its antigen is as yet unknown. Germline and junction disagree at one end, which may indicate a read error.

The germline V gene has CDR1 KGHDR and CDR2 SFDVKD. The CDR3 loop spans 14 amino acids. Alongside a J-beta primer mix, a sample-barcoded 5' primer served in a second PCR lasting about 7 to 12 cycles. A minimum of 3 million CDR3-containing paired-end reads was obtained for each sample. Via MiXCR, TCRdb re-called the 5' RACE reads, giving one row per CDR3 protein. This table holds more than 650,000 distinct CDR3 sequences, 25% to 30% found once. These sequences were also reported in another study, on T cells of mothers and their children. As that study records: Samples came from a few healthy Caucasian mothers and their six children. T cell clones that were persistent and microchimeric went undetected.

V usage is TRBV24-1 and J usage is TRBJ2-3; TRBD2 matches 9 bases. The specimen was blood. The TCR sequence derives from a boy between 10 and 17 years old in good health. The chain's CDR3 is CAASSSGGTDTQYF. Here the CDR3 DNA reads TGTGCCGCCAGTTCTAGCGGGGGCACAGATACGCAGTATTTT.